This is a list of T cell receptor beta chains from one sample in a study of cytomegalovirus exposure and HLA in healthy donors. Sequencing was performed with immunoSEQ multiplex PCR; in TCRdb, only in-frame clones are kept and a portion is missing. This sample yields about 140,000 clones, of which about three quarters are seen a single time; under 2% belongs to the top ten. The sequencing input was PBMCs. These TCRs come from a woman in her twenties or thirties in good health and CMV-seronegative. CDR3s include the opening cysteine and the closing phenylalanine or tryptophan. D genes are given only for firm matches. Clone sizes are given selectively: once, few, many, or a class where the clone is expanded.

cdr3_aa: CARGGACSGNTIYF; cdr3_nt: TGTGCCCGGGGGGGGGCTTGCTCTGGAAACACCATATATTTT; v_call: TRBV25-1; j_call: TRBJ1-3; d_call: NA; clone_size: NA
cdr3_aa: CASSLTGTSNQPQHF; cdr3_nt: TGTGCCAGCAGTTTGACAGGGACCAGCAATCAGCCCCAGCATTTT; v_call: TRBV6-1; j_call: TRBJ1-5; d_call: TRBD1; clone_size: once
cdr3_aa: CASGFLPRDRVTDTQYF; cdr3_nt: TGTGCCAGCGGTTTTTTACCCAGGGACAGGGTAACAGATACGCAGTATTTT; v_call: TRBV2; j_call: TRBJ2-3; d_call: TRBD1; clone_size: NA
cdr3_aa: CASSLSSGGAHNEQFF; cdr3_nt: TGTGCCAGCAGCTTATCCAGCGGGGGGGCCCACAATGAGCAGTTCTTC; v_call: TRBV7-9; j_call: TRBJ2-1; d_call: TRBD2; clone_size: NA
cdr3_aa: CASSEWVYRGQGGLEAQYF; cdr3_nt: TGTGCCAGCAGTGAGTGGGTCTACCGAGGACAGGGAGGTTTAGAGGCCCAGTACTTC; v_call: TRBV2; j_call: TRBJ2-5; d_call: TRBD1; clone_size: NA
cdr3_aa: CASTIDGDQPQHF; cdr3_nt: TGTGCCAGCACTATAGATGGAGATCAGCCCCAGCATTTT; v_call: TRBV7-9; j_call: TRBJ1-5; d_call: NA; clone_size: NA
cdr3_aa: CASRSGTGNSYEQYF; cdr3_nt: TGTGCCAGCAGATCCGGGACAGGTAACTCCTACGAGCAGTACTTC; v_call: TRBV11-2; j_call: TRBJ2-7; d_call: TRBD1; clone_size: NA
cdr3_aa: CASSLLTGQDYGYTF; cdr3_nt: TGTGCCAGCAGCTTACTAACAGGCCAAGACTATGGCTACACCTTC; v_call: TRBV7-8; j_call: TRBJ1-2; d_call: NA; clone_size: NA
cdr3_aa: CVISRQVSDLSGNTIYF; cdr3_nt: TGTGTCATCAGTAGACAGGTTTCTGATCTCTCTGGAAACACCATATATTTT; v_call: TRBV10-3; j_call: TRBJ1-3; d_call: NA; clone_size: NA
cdr3_aa: CASSTGGGSYNSPLHF; cdr3_nt: TGTGCCAGCAGCACCGGGGGGGGTTCCTATAATTCACCCCTCCACTTT; v_call: TRBV7-9; j_call: TRBJ1-6; d_call: NA; clone_size: NA
cdr3_aa: CSAIDRVGTEAFF; cdr3_nt: TGCAGCGCCATTGACAGGGTCGGCACTGAAGCTTTCTTT; v_call: TRBV29-1; j_call: TRBJ1-1; d_call: TRBD1; clone_size: NA
cdr3_aa: CSSSLESTGNGYTF; cdr3_nt: TGTTCCAGCAGCTTAGAGTCAACAGGGAATGGCTACACCTTC; v_call: TRBV7-9; j_call: TRBJ1-2; d_call: NA; clone_size: few
cdr3_aa: CASSTIGDRDSEAFF; cdr3_nt: TGTGCCAGCAGTACGATAGGGGACAGGGACTCTGAAGCTTTCTTT; v_call: TRBV2; j_call: TRBJ1-1; d_call: TRBD1; clone_size: few
cdr3_aa: CASSQDPQGSEKLFF; cdr3_nt: TGCGCCAGCAGCCAAGATCCTCAGGGATCCGAGAAACTGTTTTTT; v_call: TRBV4-1; j_call: TRBJ1-4; d_call: NA; clone_size: few
cdr3_aa: CASSPYKWSGNDNEQFF; cdr3_nt: TGTGCCAGCAGCCCCTACAAGTGGAGCGGGAATGACAATGAGCAGTTCTTC; v_call: TRBV14; j_call: TRBJ2-1; d_call: TRBD2; clone_size: NA
cdr3_aa: CASSRTGTSGSFHYEQYF; cdr3_nt: TGTGCCAGCAGTCGAACCGGGACTAGCGGGAGCTTCCACTACGAGCAGTACTTC; v_call: TRBV7-9; j_call: TRBJ2-7; d_call: TRBD2; clone_size: once
cdr3_aa: CASKPSLERGTDTQYF; cdr3_nt: TGTGCCAGCAAGCCTTCACTTGAGCGGGGCACAGATACGCAGTATTTT; v_call: TRBV27; j_call: TRBJ2-3; d_call: NA; clone_size: NA